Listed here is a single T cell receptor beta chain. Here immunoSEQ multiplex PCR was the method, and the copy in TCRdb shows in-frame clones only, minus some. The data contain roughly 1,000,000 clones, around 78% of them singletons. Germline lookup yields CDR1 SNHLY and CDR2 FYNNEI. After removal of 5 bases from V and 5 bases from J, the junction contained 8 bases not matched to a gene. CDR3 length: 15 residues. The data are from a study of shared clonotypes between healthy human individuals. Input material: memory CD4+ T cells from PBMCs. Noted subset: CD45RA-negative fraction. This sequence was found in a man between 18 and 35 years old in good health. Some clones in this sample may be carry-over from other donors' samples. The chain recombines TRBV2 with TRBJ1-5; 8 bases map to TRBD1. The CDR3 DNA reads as TGTGCCAGCAGTTCCCAGACAGGGGAACATCAGCCCCAGCATTTT. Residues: CASSSQTGEHQPQHF. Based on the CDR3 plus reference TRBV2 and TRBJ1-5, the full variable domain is EPEVTQTPSHQVTQMGQEVILRCVPISNHLYFYWYRQILGQKVEFLVSFYNNEISEKSEIFDDQFSVERPDGSNFTLKIRSTKLEDSAMYFCASSSQTGEHQPQHFGDGTRLSIL.